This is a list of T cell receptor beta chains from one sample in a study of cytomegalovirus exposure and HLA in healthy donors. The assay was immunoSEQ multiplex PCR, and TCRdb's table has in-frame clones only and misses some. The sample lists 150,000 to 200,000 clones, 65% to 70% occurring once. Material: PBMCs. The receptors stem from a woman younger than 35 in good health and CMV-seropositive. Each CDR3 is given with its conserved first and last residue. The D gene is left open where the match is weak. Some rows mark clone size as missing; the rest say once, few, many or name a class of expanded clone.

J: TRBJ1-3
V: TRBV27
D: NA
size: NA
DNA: TGTGCCAGCAGTCCGAAACAGGTTTTCTCTGGAAACACCATATATTTT
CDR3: CASSPKQVFSGNTIYF

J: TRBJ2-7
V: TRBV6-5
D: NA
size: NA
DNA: TGTGCCAGCAGTTACCCGCGCCGGGGAGAGCAGTACTTC
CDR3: CASSYPRRGEQYF

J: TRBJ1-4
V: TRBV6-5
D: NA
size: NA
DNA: TGTGCCAGCAGTTACTCTCGAGAGTATGAAAAACTGTTTTTT
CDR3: CASSYSREYEKLFF

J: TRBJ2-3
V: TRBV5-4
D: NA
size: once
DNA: TGTGCCAGCAGCTCCTGGGACTCCCTATCGACAGATACGCAGTATTTT
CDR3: CASSSWDSLSTDTQYF

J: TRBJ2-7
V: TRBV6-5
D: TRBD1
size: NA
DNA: TGTGCCAGCAGGTGGACAGGACGGCACGAGCAGTACTTC
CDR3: CASRWTGRHEQYF

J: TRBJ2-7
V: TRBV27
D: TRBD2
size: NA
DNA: TGTGCCAGCAGCAACCGACGGGGTAGCGGGAGTTTCGCCTACGAGCAGTACTTC
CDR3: CASSNRRGSGSFAYEQYF

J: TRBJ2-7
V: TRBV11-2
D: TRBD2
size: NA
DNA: TGTGCCAGCAGCCCAGGACTAGCGGTGTACGAGCAGTACTTC
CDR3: CASSPGLAVYEQYF

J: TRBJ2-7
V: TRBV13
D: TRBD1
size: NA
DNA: TGTGCCAGCAGCTCCCGGGACAGGGTAACCTACGAGCAGTACTTC
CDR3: CASSSRDRVTYEQYF

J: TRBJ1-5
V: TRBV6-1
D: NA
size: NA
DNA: TGTGCCAGCAGTGAAGCGCGCGTTCAGGGCAATCAGCCCCAGCATTTT
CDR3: CASSEARVQGNQPQHF

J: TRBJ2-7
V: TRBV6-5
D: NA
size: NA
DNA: TGTGCCAGCAGTCCTGTAACAGGGATATCTTACGAGCAGTACTTC
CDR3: CASSPVTGISYEQYF

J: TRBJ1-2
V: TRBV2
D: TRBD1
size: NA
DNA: TGTGCCAGCAGGAGACAGGGGGCGGCTAACTATGGCTACACCTTC
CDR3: CASRRQGAANYGYTF

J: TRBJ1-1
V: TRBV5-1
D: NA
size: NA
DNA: TGCGCCAGCAGCTTGGTCGTAGGGGGAGACACTGAAGCTTTCTTT
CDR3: CASSLVVGGDTEAFF

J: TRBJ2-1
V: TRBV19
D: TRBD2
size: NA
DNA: TGTGCCAGTAGTATCTCGTCACTAGCGGGAGAGTCCTACAATGAGCAGTTCTTC
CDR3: CASSISSLAGESYNEQFF

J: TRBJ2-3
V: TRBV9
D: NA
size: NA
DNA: TGTGCCAGCAGCGTAGCTATAACAGATACGCAGTATTTT
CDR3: CASSVAITDTQYF

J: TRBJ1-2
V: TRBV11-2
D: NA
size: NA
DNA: TGTGCCAGCAGCCCCCAGGGGTACTATGGCTACACCTTC
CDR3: CASSPQGYYGYTF

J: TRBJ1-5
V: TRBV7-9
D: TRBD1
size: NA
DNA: TGTGCCAGCAGCTGGACAGGGTCGGATCAGCCCCAGCATTTT
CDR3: CASSWTGSDQPQHF

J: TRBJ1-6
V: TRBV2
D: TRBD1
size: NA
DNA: TGTGCCAGCAGAGAAAATACAGGGGCTTATTCACCCCTCCACTTT
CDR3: CASRENTGAYSPLHF

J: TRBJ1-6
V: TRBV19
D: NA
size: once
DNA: TGTGCCAGTAGTATCTCTGCGGGGAAGACTGGCTATAATTCACCCCTCCACTTT
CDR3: CASSISAGKTGYNSPLHF

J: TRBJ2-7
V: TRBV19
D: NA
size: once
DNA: TGTGCCAGTAGTCGTGCCGGGACTTACCCTCCCTACGAGCAGTACTTC
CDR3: CASSRAGTYPPYEQYF

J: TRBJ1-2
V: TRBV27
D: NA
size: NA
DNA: TGTGCCAGCAGTTTAAACTGGGAGGGCTATGGCTACACCTTC
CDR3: CASSLNWEGYGYTF

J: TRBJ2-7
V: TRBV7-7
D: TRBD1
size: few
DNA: TGTGCTAGCAGTCCCACCAGACCGGGACAGGGGACACCATCTTTCCCCTACGAGCAGTACTTC
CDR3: CASSPTRPGQGTPSFPYEQYF

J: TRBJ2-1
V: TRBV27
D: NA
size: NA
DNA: TGTGCCAGCATCTCCCACGCGGGGAATGAGCAGTTCTTC
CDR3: CASISHAGNEQFF

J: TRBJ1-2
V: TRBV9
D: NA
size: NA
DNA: TGTGCCAGCAGCTCCGCTTCCCCCGGTCTAGGCTACACCTTC
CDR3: CASSSASPGLGYTF

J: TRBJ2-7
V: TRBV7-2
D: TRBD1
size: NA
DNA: TGTGCCAGCAGCTCCTCAGGACAGGGGGTCCACGAGCAGTACTTC
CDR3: CASSSSGQGVHEQYF

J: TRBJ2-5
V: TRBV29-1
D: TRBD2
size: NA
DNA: TGCAGCGTAACCGGGACTAGTTTTCACCGGGAGCAGTACTTC
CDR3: CSVTGTSFHREQYF

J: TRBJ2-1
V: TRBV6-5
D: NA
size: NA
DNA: TGTGCCAGCAGTTATGAGGCTGGCAGCTCCTACAATGAGCAGTTCTTC
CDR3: CASSYEAGSSYNEQFF

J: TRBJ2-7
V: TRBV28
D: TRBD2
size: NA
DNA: TGTGCCAGCAGTTTCCATCCGGCGGGGGGCGACTCCTACGAGCAGTACTTC
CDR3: CASSFHPAGGDSYEQYF

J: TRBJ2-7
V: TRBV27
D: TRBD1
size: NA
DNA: TGTGCCAGCAGTTTACTCGGGACAGGGGGCTCGGGGGAGCAGTACTTC
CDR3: CASSLLGTGGSGEQYF

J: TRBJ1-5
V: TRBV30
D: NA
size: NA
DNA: TGTGCCTGGGACGTCCCGGGAATCCAGCCCCAGCATTTT
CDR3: CAWDVPGIQPQHF

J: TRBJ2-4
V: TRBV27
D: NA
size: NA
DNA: TGTGCCAGCGGGGGCAGACTAGCCAAAAACATTCAGTACTTC
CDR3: CASGGRLAKNIQYF

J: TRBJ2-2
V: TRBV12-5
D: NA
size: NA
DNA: TGTGCTAGTGGTCCTACCCATTCTAGGGCGGACTACACCGGGGAGCTGTTTTTT
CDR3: CASGPTHSRADYTGELFF

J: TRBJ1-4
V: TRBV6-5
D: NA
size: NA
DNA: TGTGCCAGCGCCCGCGTCAGGGCGGGAGGGGAAAAACTGTTTTTT
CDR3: CASARVRAGGEKLFF

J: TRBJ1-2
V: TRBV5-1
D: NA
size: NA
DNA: TGCGCCAGCAGCTTGCCAGAGGGATATGGCTACACCTTC
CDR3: CASSLPEGYGYTF

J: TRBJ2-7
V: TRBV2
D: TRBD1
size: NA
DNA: TGTGCCAGCATCGGACAGGCTTTCGGCGAGCAGTACTTC
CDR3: CASIGQAFGEQYF

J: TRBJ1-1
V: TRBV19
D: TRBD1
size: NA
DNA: TGTGCCAGTAGTAAGACAGGGGGGCACACTGAAGCTTTCTTT
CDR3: CASSKTGGHTEAFF

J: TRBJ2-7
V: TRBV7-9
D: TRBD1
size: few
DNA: TGTGCCAGCAGCTTAGATATCGGACAGGGGGCCTACGAGCAGTACTTC
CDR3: CASSLDIGQGAYEQYF

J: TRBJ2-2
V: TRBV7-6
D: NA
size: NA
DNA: TGTGCCAGCAGCTTAAGGGAGTGGGGCACCGGGGAGCTGTTTTTT
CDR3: CASSLREWGTGELFF

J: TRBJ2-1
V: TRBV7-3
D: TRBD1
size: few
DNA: TGTGCCAGCAGCTTTCCGGGACAGACGCAGTTCTTC
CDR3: CASSFPGQTQFF

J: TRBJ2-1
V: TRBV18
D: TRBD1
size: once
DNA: TGTGCCAGCTCGACGGGACAGGGTGACCAGTTCTTC
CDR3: CASSTGQGDQFF

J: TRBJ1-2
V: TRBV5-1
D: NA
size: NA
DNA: TGCGCCAGCAGCTCGACAGGAGGCTCCTATGGCTACACCTTC
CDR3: CASSSTGGSYGYTF

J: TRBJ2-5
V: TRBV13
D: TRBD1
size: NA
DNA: TGTGCCAGCAGCTTAGATTCAGGGGGCGGTGAGACCCAGTACTTC
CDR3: CASSLDSGGGETQYF

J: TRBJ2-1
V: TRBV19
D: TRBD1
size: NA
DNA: TGTGCCAGTAGTATTTCTGCGACAGGGCGCTCCTACAATGAGCAGTTCTTC
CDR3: CASSISATGRSYNEQFF

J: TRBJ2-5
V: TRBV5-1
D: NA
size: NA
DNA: TGCGCCAGCAAATCTCTCACCCTTAGGAGGGCCGGGGAGACCCAGTACTTC
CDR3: CASKSLTLRRAGETQYF

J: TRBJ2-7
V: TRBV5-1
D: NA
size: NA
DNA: TGCGCCAGCAGCTTGGACACTACCTACGAGCAGTACTTC
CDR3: CASSLDTTYEQYF